This T cell receptor (beta chain) was recorded in a study of post-analysis software for immune sequencing data. Study-wide results and limits: Comparison with controls showed significantly lower normalized Chao1 diversity in multiple sclerosis patients. With TRBV5-6, TRBV5-1 and TRBV20-1 included, about five TRBV segments were more frequent in patients than in controls.

Regarding this clonotype: What it recognizes is unknown.

Presence of unique molecular identifiers characterized the TCR beta cDNA libraries. TCRdb reanalysed the PCR reads using MiXCR and keeps one entry per CDR3 protein. The sample shows under 200,000 distinct CDR3 sequences, 25% to 35% of them seen only once. The CDR3 is 13 amino acids. The germline CDR1 and CDR2 sequences are MNHEY and SVGAGI. V lost 7 bases and J lost 4, with 10 bases in between. V is TRBV6-5 and J is TRBJ1-4; no firm D call. The TCR sequence derives from a girl under 18 with multiple sclerosis. The sequencing sample was made of blood. CDR3 protein: CASIPGSNEKLFF. CDR3 nucleotide sequence: TGTGCCAGCATCCCTGGAAGTAATGAAAAACTGTTTTTT.